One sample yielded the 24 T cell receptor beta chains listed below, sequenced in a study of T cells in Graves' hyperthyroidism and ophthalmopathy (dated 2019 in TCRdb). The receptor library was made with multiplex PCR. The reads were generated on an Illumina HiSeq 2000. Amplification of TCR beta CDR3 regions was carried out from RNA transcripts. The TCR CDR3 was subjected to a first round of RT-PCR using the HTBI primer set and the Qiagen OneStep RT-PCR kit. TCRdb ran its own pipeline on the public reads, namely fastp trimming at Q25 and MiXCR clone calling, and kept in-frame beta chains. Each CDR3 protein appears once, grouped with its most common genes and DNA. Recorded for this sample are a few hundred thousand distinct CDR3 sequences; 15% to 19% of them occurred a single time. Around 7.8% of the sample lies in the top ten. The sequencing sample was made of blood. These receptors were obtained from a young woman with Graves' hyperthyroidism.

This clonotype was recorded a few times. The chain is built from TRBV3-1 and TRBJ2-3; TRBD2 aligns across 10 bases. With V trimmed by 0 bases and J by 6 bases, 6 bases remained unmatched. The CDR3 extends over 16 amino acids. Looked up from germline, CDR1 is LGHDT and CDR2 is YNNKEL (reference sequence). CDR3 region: CASSQDSSGSEDTQYF. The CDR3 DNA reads TGTGCCAGCAGCCAAGATTCTAGCGGGAGCGAGGATACGCAGTATTTT.

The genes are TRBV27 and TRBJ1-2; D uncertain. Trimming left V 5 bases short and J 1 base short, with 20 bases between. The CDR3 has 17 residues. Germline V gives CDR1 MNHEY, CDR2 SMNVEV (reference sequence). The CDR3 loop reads CASSTRGTNKLNYGYTF. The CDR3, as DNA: TGTGCCAGCAGTACCCGAGGCACCAACAAGCTTAACTATGGCTACACCTTC.

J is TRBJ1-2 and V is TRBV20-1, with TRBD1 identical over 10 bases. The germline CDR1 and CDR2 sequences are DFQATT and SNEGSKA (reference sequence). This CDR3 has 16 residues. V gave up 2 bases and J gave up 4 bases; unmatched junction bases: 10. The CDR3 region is CSARISGTGVAYGYTF. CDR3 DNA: TGCAGTGCTAGAATCTCCGGGACAGGGGTTGCCTATGGCTACACCTTC.

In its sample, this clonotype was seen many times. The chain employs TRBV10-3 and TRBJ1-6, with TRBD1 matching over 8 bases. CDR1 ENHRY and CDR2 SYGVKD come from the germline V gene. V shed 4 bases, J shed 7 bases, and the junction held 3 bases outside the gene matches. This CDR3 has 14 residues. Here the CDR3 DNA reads TGTGCCATCAGTGCAGACAGGGGCAATTCACCCCTCCACTTT. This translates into CAISADRGNSPLHF.

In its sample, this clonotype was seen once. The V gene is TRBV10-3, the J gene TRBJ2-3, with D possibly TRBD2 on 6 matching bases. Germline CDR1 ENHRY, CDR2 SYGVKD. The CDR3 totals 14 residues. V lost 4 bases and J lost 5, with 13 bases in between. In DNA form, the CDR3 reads TGTGCCATCAGTGGAAGGACGACTAGAGATACGCAGTATTTT. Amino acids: CAISGRTTRDTQYF.

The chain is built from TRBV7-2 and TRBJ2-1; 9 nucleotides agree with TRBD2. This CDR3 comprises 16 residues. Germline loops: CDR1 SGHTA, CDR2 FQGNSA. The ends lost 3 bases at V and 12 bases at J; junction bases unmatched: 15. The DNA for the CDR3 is TGTGCCAGCAGCTTTATTGGTCGCGGGAGGGGCCTAGGGCAGTTCTTC. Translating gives CASSFIGRGRGLGQFF.

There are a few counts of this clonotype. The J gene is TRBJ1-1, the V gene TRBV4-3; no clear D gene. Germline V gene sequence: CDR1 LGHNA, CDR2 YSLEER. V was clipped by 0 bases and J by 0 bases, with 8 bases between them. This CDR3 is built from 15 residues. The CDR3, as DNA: TGCGCCAGCAGCCAAGAGGGCACCTTGAACACTGAAGCTTTCTTT. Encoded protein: CASSQEGTLNTEAFF.

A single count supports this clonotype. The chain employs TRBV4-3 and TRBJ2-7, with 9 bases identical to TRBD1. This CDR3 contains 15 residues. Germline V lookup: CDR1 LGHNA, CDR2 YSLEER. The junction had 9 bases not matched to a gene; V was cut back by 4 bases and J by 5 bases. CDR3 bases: TGCGCCAGCAGCCTTACGAGGACAGGGGAGGACGAGCAGTACTTC. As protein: CASSLTRTGEDEQYF.

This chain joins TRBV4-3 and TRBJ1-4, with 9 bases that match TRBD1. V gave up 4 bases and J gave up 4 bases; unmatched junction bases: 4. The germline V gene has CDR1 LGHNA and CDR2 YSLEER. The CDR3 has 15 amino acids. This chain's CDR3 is CASSLGTGINEKLFF. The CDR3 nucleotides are TGCGCCAGCAGCCTGGGGACAGGGATTAATGAAAAACTGTTTTTT.

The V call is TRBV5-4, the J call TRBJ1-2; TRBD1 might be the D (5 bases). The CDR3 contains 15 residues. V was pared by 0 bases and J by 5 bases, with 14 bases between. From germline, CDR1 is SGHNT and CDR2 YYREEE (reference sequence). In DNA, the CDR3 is TGTGCCAGCAGCTTGGGCGACAGAGAAGGATATGGCTACACCTTC. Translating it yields CASSLGDREGYGYTF.

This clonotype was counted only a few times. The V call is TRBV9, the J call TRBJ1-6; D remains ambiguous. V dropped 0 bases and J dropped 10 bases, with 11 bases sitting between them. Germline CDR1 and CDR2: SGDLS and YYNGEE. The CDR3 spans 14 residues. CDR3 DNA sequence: TGTGCCAGCAGCGTAGCTACTTCGGAGTCACCCCTCCACTTT. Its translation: CASSVATSESPLHF.

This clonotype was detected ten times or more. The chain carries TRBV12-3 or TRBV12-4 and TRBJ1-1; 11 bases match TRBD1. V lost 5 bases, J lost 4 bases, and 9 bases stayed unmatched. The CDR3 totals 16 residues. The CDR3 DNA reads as TGTGCCAGCAGTGCAGGGGACAGGGGGGATGTCACTGAAGCTTTCTTT. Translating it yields CASSAGDRGDVTEAFF.

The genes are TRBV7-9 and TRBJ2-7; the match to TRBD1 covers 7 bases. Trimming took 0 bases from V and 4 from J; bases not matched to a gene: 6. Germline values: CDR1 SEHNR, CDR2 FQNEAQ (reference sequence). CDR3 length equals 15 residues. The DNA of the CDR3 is TGTGCCAGCAGCTTAGCCACGACAGGGAATTACGAGCAGTACTTC. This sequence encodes CASSLATTGNYEQYF. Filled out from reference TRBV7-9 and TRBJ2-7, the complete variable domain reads DTGVSQNPRHKITKRGQNVTFRCDPISEHNRLYWYRQTLGQGPEFLTYFQNEAQLEKSRLLSDRFSAERPKGSFSTLEIQRTEQGDSAMYLCASSLATTGNYEQYFGPGTRLTVT.

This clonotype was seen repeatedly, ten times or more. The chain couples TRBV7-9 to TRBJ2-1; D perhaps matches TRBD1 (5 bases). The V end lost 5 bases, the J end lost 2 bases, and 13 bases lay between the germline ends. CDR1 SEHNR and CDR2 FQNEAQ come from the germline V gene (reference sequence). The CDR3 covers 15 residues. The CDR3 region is CASSLTPGTYNEQFF. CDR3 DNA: TGTGCCAGCAGCCTAACACCAGGGACCTACAATGAGCAGTTCTTC.

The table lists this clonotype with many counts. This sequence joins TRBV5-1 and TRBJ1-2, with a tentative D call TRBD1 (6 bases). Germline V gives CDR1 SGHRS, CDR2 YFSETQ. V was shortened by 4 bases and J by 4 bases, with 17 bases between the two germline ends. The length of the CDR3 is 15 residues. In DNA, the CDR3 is TGCGCCAGCAGCAACGGACAGCAACTTATCTATGGCTACACCTTC. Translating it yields CASSNGQQLIYGYTF.

CDR3 sequence (DNA): TGCAGTGCAGAGAGGCTTTCCACAGATACGCAGTATTTT. This sequence encodes CSAERLSTDTQYF. This chain connects TRBV20-1 to TRBJ2-3; D unresolved. Looked up from germline, CDR1 is DFQATT and CDR2 is SNEGSKA (reference sequence). This CDR3 has 13 amino acids. V was shortened by 6 bases and J by 2 bases, with 12 bases between the two germline ends.

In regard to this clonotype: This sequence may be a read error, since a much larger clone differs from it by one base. The CDR3 spells CASRGRPAETNEQYF. For the CDR3, the DNA is TGTGCCAGCAGGGGTCGACCAGCGGAAACCAACGAGCAGTACTTC. The chain links TRBV27 to TRBJ2-7; weak D call: TRBD2 (5 bases). The CDR3 totals 15 residues. Germline loops: CDR1 MNHEY, CDR2 SMNVEV (reference sequence). Trimming took 6 bases from V and 5 from J, leaving 20 bases between them.

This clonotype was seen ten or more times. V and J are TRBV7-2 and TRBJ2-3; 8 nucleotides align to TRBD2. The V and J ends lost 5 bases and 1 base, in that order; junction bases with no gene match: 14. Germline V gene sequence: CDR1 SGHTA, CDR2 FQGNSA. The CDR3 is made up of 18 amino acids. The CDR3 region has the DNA TGTGCCAGCAGCCTCAGGCCGAGCGGGAGTATCGGCACAGATACGCAGTATTTT. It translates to CASSLRPSGSIGTDTQYF. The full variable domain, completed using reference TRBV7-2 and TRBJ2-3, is GAGVSQSPSNKVTEKGKDVELRCDPISGHTALYWYRQSLGQGLEFLIYFQGNSAPDKSGLPSDRFSAERTGGSVSTLTIQRTQQEDSAVYLCASSLRPSGSIGTDTQYFGPGTRLTVL.

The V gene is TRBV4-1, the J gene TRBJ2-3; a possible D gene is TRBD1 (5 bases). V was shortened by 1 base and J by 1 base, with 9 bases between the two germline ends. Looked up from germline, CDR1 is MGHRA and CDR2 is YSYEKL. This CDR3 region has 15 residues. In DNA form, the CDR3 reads TGCGCCAGCAGCCAAGGGATGACAGGCACAGATACGCAGTATTTT. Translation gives CASSQGMTGTDTQYF.

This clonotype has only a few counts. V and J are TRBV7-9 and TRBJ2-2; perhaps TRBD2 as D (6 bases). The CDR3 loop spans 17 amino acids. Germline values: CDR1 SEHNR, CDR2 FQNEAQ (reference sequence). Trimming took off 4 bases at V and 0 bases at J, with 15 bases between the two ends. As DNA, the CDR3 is TGTGCCAGCAGCTCCGCGACTAGAGCAACGAACACCGGGGAGCTGTTTTTT. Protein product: CASSSATRATNTGELFF. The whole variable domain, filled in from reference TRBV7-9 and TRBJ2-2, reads DTGVSQNPRHKITKRGQNVTFRCDPISEHNRLYWYRQTLGQGPEFLTYFQNEAQLEKSRLLSDRFSAERPKGSFSTLEIQRTEQGDSAMYLCASSSATRATNTGELFFGEGSRLTVL.

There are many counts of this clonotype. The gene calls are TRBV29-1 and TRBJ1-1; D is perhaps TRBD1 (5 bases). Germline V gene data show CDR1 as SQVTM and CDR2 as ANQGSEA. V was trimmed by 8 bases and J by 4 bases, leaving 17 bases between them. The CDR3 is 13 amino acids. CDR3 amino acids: CSLVQGSSTEAFF. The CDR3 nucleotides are TGCAGCCTTGTCCAGGGTTCGAGCACTGAAGCTTTCTTT.

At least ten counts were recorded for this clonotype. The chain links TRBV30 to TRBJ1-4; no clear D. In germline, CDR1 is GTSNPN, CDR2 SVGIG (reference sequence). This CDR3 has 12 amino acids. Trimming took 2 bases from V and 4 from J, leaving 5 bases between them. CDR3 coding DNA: TGTGCCTGGAGTAGAGTTAATGAAAAACTGTTTTTT. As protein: CAWSRVNEKLFF.

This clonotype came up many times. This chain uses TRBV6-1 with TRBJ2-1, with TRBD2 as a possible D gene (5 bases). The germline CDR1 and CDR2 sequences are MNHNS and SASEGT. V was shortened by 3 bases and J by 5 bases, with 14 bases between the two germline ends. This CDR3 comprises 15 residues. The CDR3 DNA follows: TGTGCCAGCAGTGATTGGCCGGGATTACACAATGAGCAGTTCTTC. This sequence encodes CASSDWPGLHNEQFF.

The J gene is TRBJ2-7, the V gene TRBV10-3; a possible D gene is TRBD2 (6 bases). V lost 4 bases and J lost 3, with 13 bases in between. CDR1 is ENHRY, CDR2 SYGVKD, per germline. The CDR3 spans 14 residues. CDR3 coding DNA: TGTGCCATCAGTGGGACGGACTACCTCTACGAGCAGTACTTC. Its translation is CAISGTDYLYEQYF.